Following are 14 T cell receptor beta chains from one sample sequenced in a study of CD8+ T cells in alopecia areata. TCR sequencing used cDNA made by reverse transcription of extracted RNA. Sequencing used immunoSEQ multiplex PCR; TCRdb keeps in-frame clones, though not all of them. Altogether around 36,000 clones are present, over 50% being singletons, with the ten largest covering around 1.7%. CD4+ cells from four or five patients were sorted into CD25+CD127- cells. Sequenced material: CD4+ Tregs sorted from blood. The receptor source for this set is a human donor with alopecia areata.

This clone has only a few counts. The chain is built from TRBV4-3 and TRBJ2-1; D is perhaps TRBD1 (6 bases). Trimming stripped 2 bases from V and 1 base from J, with 9 bases between. The CDR3 contains 15 residues. CDR1 and CDR2 (germline): LGHNA, YSLEER. The CDR3 spells CASSQSGQSYNEQFF. CDR3 DNA: TGCGCCAGCAGCCAATCAGGACAGTCCTACAATGAGCAGTTCTTC.

This chain connects TRBV7-8 to TRBJ2-1; 9 bases align to TRBD1. CDR3 length equals 18 residues. The germline V gene encodes CDR1 SGHVS and CDR2 FQNEAQ. The junction had 12 bases not matched to a gene; V was cut back by 1 base and J by 5 bases. As DNA, the CDR3 is TGTGCCAGCAGCTTAGGGATAAGGCGGGACAGGGACCACAATGAGCAGTTCTTC. Its translation: CASSLGIRRDRDHNEQFF.

The chain carries TRBV6-1 and TRBJ1-5; 7 positions agree with TRBD1. Germline assignment: CDR1 MNHNS and CDR2 SASEGT. This CDR3 has 15 residues. V shed 5 bases and J 0 bases; nucleotides not matched to a gene: 4. The CDR3 region has the DNA TGTGCCAGCAGTCCGGGGACAGTTAGCAATCAGCCCCAGCATTTT. Protein: CASSPGTVSNQPQHF.

The chain carries TRBV5-6 and TRBJ2-3; D might be TRBD2 (5 bases). The V end lost 1 base, the J end lost 3 bases, and 6 bases lay between the germline ends. The length of the CDR3 is 13 residues. Germline V gives CDR1 SGHDT, CDR2 YYEEEE. CDR3 amino acids: CASSLRGTDTQYF. CDR3 DNA sequence: TGTGCCAGCAGCTTGCGGGGAACAGATACGCAGTATTTT.

This clone was counted only a few times. The chain links TRBV19 to TRBJ1-2; D is uncertain. The germline V and J ends were trimmed by 6 bases and 6 bases, with 14 bases remaining between them. In germline, CDR1 is LNHDA, CDR2 SQIVND (reference sequence). This CDR3 has 13 residues. The CDR3 reads CASRASSPDGYTF. The CDR3 nucleotides read TGTGCCAGTAGAGCCTCTTCACCAGATGGCTACACCTTC.

The CDR3 bases are TGTGCCAGCAGTTACTCGACTACAGAAGCTTTCTTT. Amino acids: CASSYSTTEAFF. The gene calls are TRBV6-6 and TRBJ1-1; D not resolved. The CDR3 runs to 12 residues. CDR1 and CDR2 (germline): MNHNY, SVGAGI (reference sequence). V was trimmed by 0 bases and J by 8 bases, leaving 7 bases between them.

Only a few counts were recorded for this clone. The rearrangement uses TRBV7-2 and TRBJ2-5; D is undetermined. V lost 4 bases and J lost 4, with 7 bases in between. This CDR3 comprises 12 residues. Per germline, CDR1 SGHTA and CDR2 FQGNSA. CDR3 loop: CASSSYRETQYF. The CDR3 DNA is TGTGCCAGCAGCTCTTATCGAGAGACCCAGTACTTC.

The chain recombines TRBV7-2 with TRBJ2-7; TRBD2 is a possible D gene (6 bases). The CDR3 spans 14 residues. Germline V lookup: CDR1 SGHTA, CDR2 FQGNSA. V lost 1 base to trimming and J lost 3 bases, with 10 bases between them. Here the CDR3 DNA reads TGTGCCAGCAGCTTAGTAGCGGATTTCTACGAGCAGTACTTC. Protein: CASSLVADFYEQYF.

This rearrangement joins TRBV18 to TRBJ2-7; D is uncertain. Germline CDR1 is KGHSH and CDR2 is LQKENI. Trimming stripped 3 bases from V and 5 bases from J, with 14 bases between. The CDR3 consists of 14 residues. Here the CDR3 reads CASSPMGRIHEQYF. DNA for the CDR3: TGTGCCAGCTCACCTATGGGCCGGATCCACGAGCAGTACTTC. The full variable domain, completed using reference TRBV18 and TRBJ2-7, is NAGVMQNPRHLVRRRGQEARLRCSPMKGHSHVYWYRQLPEEGLKFMVYLQKENIIDESGMPKERFSAEFPKEGPSILRIQQVVRGDSAAYFCASSPMGRIHEQYFGPGTRLTVT.

This rearrangement joins TRBV4-3 to TRBJ1-1, with no clear D. In germline, CDR1 is LGHNA, CDR2 YSLEER. This CDR3 region has 13 residues. Between the trimmed V and J ends, which lost 4 bases and 1 base, there was a span of 7 bases. CDR3 loop: CASSLEPNTEAFF. In DNA, the CDR3 is TGCGCCAGCAGCCTTGAACCGAACACTGAAGCTTTCTTT.

The V and J genes are TRBV18 and TRBJ2-1; 10 bases are a match to TRBD2. This CDR3 spans 17 amino acids. Germline V CDR1 and CDR2: KGHSH, LQKENI. V trimming: 4 bases; J trimming: 0 bases; junction bases outside the gene matches: 6. The CDR3 coding sequence is TGTGCCAGCTCACGGACTAGCGGACTGAGCTCCTACAATGAGCAGTTCTTC. Its translation: CASSRTSGLSSYNEQFF. Together with reference TRBV18 and TRBJ2-1, the CDR3 gives the full variable domain: NAGVMQNPRHLVRRRGQEARLRCSPMKGHSHVYWYRQLPEEGLKFMVYLQKENIIDESGMPKERFSAEFPKEGPSILRIQQVVRGDSAAYFCASSRTSGLSSYNEQFFGPGTRLTVL.

This chain joins TRBV6-6 and TRBJ2-7; no reliable D call. Per germline, CDR1 MNHNY and CDR2 SVGAGI (reference sequence). Deletions cut 6 bases from V and 0 bases from J, with 6 bases between. This CDR3 contains 12 residues. The CDR3 DNA is TGTGCCAGCAGCTCCTACTCCTACGAGCAGTACTTC. Translating gives CASSSYSYEQYF.

This clone appeared a few times. This chain links TRBV6-1 with TRBJ1-4; 11 bases match TRBD1. Trimming cost V 5 bases and J 7 bases; bases outside gene matches: 3. Germline V gene data show CDR1 as MNHNS and CDR2 as SASEGT. CDR3 length equals 14 residues. The chain's CDR3 is CASSQDRGPEKLFF. CDR3 nucleotides: TGTGCCAGCAGTCAGGACAGGGGGCCTGAAAAACTGTTTTTT.

J is TRBJ2-1 and V is TRBV9; 7 bases line up with TRBD2. This CDR3 has 15 residues. In germline, CDR1 is SGDLS, CDR2 YYNGEE. The V and J ends lost 0 bases and 6 bases, in that order; junction bases with no gene match: 6. CDR3 region: CASSVGWEGFNEQFF. The DNA for the CDR3 is TGTGCCAGCAGCGTAGGATGGGAGGGTTTCAATGAGCAGTTCTTC.